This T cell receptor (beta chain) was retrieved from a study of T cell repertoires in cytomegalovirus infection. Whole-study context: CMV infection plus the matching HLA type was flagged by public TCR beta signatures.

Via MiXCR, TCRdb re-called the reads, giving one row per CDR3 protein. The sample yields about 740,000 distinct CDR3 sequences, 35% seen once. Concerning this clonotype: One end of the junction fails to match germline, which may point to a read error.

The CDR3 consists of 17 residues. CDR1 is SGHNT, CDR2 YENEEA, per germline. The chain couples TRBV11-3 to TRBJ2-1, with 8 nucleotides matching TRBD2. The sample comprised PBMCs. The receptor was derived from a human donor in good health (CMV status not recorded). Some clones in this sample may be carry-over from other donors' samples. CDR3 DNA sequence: TGTGCCAGCAGCTTAGCGGCGGGAGCGGGGGTGAGGAATGGGCAGTTCTTC. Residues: CASSLAAGAGVRNGQFF.